One sample yielded the 19 T cell receptor beta chains listed below, sequenced in a study of T cell responses to AZD1222 COVID-19 vaccine. Only in-frame clones appear in the TCRdb table, and some are missing; sequencing was by immunoSEQ multiplex PCR. Among around 180,000 clones listed, 87% were seen once. The sample in question was peripheral blood, obtained on day 0 of AZD1222 vaccination. These receptors were taken from an adult in good health.

This clone was counted only a few times. This sequence joins TRBV2 and TRBJ2-7; either TRBD1 or TRBD2 may fit D (5 bases each). Germline V gene lookup returns CDR1 SNHLY and CDR2 FYNNEI. There are 13 residues in the CDR3. Trimming shortened V by 11 bases and J by 0 bases, and 14 bases separated the two germline ends. This CDR3 is CACAVGTSYEQYF. DNA of the CDR3: TGTGCCTGCGCTGTGGGGACCTCCTACGAGCAGTACTTC.

V and J are TRBV4-1 and TRBJ1-2; 7 positions match TRBD1. Germline loops: CDR1 MGHRA, CDR2 YSYEKL. The CDR3 extends over 16 amino acids. V lost 0 bases and J lost 3; bases outside the gene matches: 7. The CDR3 is CASSQDGTGADYGYTF. CDR3 in DNA: TGCGCCAGCAGCCAAGATGGAACAGGGGCGGACTATGGCTACACCTTC.

The gene calls are TRBV6-5 and TRBJ1-1, with D uncertain. Germline V gene lookup returns CDR1 MNHEY and CDR2 SVGAGI. V was cut by 5 bases and J by 5 bases, with 12 bases left in between. CDR3 length: 13 residues. CDR3 nucleotide sequence: TGTGCCAGCAGTCCGATAGGGTGGACTGAAGCTTTCTTT. It codes for CASSPIGWTEAFF.

The chain employs TRBV6-5 and TRBJ1-1; D call uncertain. V dropped 3 bases and J dropped 1 base, with 6 bases sitting between them. The germline V gene encodes CDR1 MNHEY and CDR2 SVGAGI. This CDR3 is 13 amino acids long. CDR3: CASSYTGNTEAFF. In DNA form, the CDR3 reads TGTGCCAGCAGTTATACCGGGAACACTGAAGCTTTCTTT.

The rearrangement joins TRBV6-4 to TRBJ1-2; a weak D match, TRBD1 (5 bases). Between the trimmed V and J ends, which lost 6 bases and 4 bases, there was a span of 18 bases. Germline loops: CDR1 MRHNA, CDR2 SNTAGT. CDR3 size: 15 residues. The chain's CDR3 is CASRKTGDPIYGYTF. CDR3 sequence (DNA): TGTGCCAGCAGAAAAACAGGAGATCCAATCTATGGCTACACCTTC.

This chain joins TRBV6-4 and TRBJ1-1; D call uncertain. The germline V gene has CDR1 MRHNA and CDR2 SNTAGT. V was trimmed by 0 bases and J by 0 bases, leaving 8 bases between them. There are 15 residues in the CDR3. CDR3 protein: CASSDSTAMNTEAFF. The CDR3 bases are TGTGCCAGCAGTGACTCGACGGCGATGAACACTGAAGCTTTCTTT.

J is TRBJ2-1 and V is TRBV3-1 (or the pseudogene TRBV3-2), with D tentatively TRBD2 (6 bases). The CDR3 is made up of 15 amino acids. Trimming stripped 4 bases from V and 4 bases from J, with 14 bases between. Germline lookup yields CDR1 LGHDT and CDR2 YNNKEL (reference sequence). For the CDR3, the DNA is TGTGCCAGCAGCCCTTTAGCGGCTAGTTACAATGAGCAGTTCTTC. Translating gives CASSPLAASYNEQFF.

The chain uses TRBV28 and TRBJ2-3; D unresolved. Germline V gene data show CDR1 as MDHEN and CDR2 as SYDVKM. With 7 bases removed from V and 0 bases from J, the gap between germline ends came to 11 bases. This CDR3 has 14 amino acids. CDR3 in amino acids: CASIWGTSTDTQYF. CDR3 bases: TGTGCCAGCATCTGGGGTACTAGCACAGATACGCAGTATTTT.

The chain is built from TRBV6-2 or TRBV6-3 and TRBJ2-7, with 14 bases identical to TRBD2. The CDR3 is 15 amino acids. After removal of 4 bases from V and 4 bases from J, the junction contained 3 bases not matched to a gene. Germline V gene sequence: CDR1 MNHEY, CDR2 SVGEGT. The CDR3 protein is CASSSRTSGRYEQYF. DNA for the CDR3: TGTGCCAGCAGTTCACGGACTAGCGGGAGGTACGAGCAGTACTTC.

This rearrangement joins TRBV3-1 (or the pseudogene TRBV3-2) to TRBJ2-3; D gene uncertain. V was trimmed by 5 bases and J by 4 bases, leaving 10 bases between them. CDR3 length equals 13 residues. Germline CDR1 reads LGHDT; CDR2 reads YNNKEL (reference sequence). The CDR3: CASSSAPPDTQYF. CDR3 coding DNA: TGTGCCAGCAGCTCTGCCCCCCCAGATACGCAGTATTTT.

The count of this clone is one. CDR3 protein: CASSSGHRTDTQYF. CDR3 nucleotides: TGTGCCAGCAGCTCGGGACATCGCACAGATACGCAGTATTTT. The gene calls are TRBV5-5 and TRBJ2-3; TRBD1 might be the D (6 bases). V dropped 3 bases and J dropped 1 base, with 9 bases sitting between them. The CDR3 covers 14 residues. The germline V gene has CDR1 SGHKS and CDR2 YYEKEE (reference sequence).

The chain couples TRBV7-8 to TRBJ2-7; possible D gene TRBD2, 7 bases. Germline V gives CDR1 SGHVS, CDR2 FQNEAQ. Between the trimmed V and J ends, which lost 2 bases and 4 bases, there was a span of 21 bases. This CDR3 is 17 amino acids long. The CDR3 protein is CASSLPVSGGRDYEQYF. The CDR3 DNA is TGTGCCAGCAGCTTACCGGTTTCGGGGGGCAGGGATTACGAGCAGTACTTC. The full variable domain, in which reference TRBV7-8 and TRBJ2-7 provide the parts outside the CDR3, is GAGVSQSPRYKVAKRGQDVALRCDPISGHVSLFWYQQALGQGPEFLTYFQNEAQLDKSGLPSDRFFAERPEGSVSTLKIQRTQQEDSAVYLCASSLPVSGGRDYEQYFGPGTRLTVT.

The chain is built from TRBV13 and TRBJ1-1; D call uncertain. Between the trimmed V and J ends, which lost 2 bases and 1 base, there was a span of 5 bases. The V gene's germline CDR1 is PRHDT and CDR2 FYEKMQ (reference sequence). The CDR3 totals 13 residues. CDR3 DNA sequence: TGTGCCAGCAGCTTAACGGCGAACACTGAAGCTTTCTTT. It is translated as CASSLTANTEAFF. Looking up the rest from reference TRBV13 and TRBJ1-1 gives the full variable domain: AAGVIQSPRHLIKEKRETATLKCYPIPRHDTVYWYQQGPGQDPQFLISFYEKMQSDKGSIPDRFSAQQFSDYHSELNMSSLELGDSALYFCASSLTANTEAFFGQGTRLTVV.

V gene TRBV2 combines with J gene TRBJ1-3; D is undetermined. V lost 8 bases and J lost 6, with 5 bases in between. The CDR3 is made up of 10 amino acids. The germline gives CDR1 SNHLY, CDR2 FYNNEI. The CDR3 nucleotides read TGTGCCAGCGGGCCAAACACCATATATTTT. Its protein product is CASGPNTIYF.

V is TRBV19 and J is TRBJ2-1; 8 nucleotides line up with TRBD2. Trimming removed 10 bases from V and 4 bases from J; junction bases left unmatched: 9. CDR1 and CDR2 (germline): LNHDA, SQIVND (reference sequence). CDR3 length equals 14 residues. The CDR3 coding sequence is TGTGCCACCCGGGGGGGCGGGAGGTACAATGAGCAGTTCTTC. It codes for CATRGGGRYNEQFF.

The chain links TRBV15 to TRBJ2-3, with D uncertain. Germline loops: CDR1 LNHNV, CDR2 YYDKDF (reference sequence). V lost 8 bases, J lost 2 bases, and 11 bases lay in between. The CDR3 contains 13 residues. The CDR3 DNA is TGTGCCACCGGGCAGGCCCCCACAGATACGCAGTATTTT. Protein sequence: CATGQAPTDTQYF. The variable domain in full, with the rest retrieved from reference TRBV15 and TRBJ2-3, is DAMVIQNPRYQVTQFGKPVTLSCSQTLNHNVMYWYQQKSSQAPKLLFHYYDKDFNNEADTPDNFQSRRPNTSFCFLDIRSPGLGDTAMYLCATGQAPTDTQYFGPGTRLTVL.

This rearrangement joins TRBV27 to TRBJ2-7, with 7 bases aligning to TRBD1. The CDR3 sequence is 15 residues long. Germline V gives CDR1 MNHEY, CDR2 SMNVEV (reference sequence). V lost 2 bases, J lost 6 bases, and 10 bases stayed unmatched. CDR3 region: CASSLPGTAPGEQYF. Here the CDR3 DNA reads TGTGCCAGCAGTTTACCTGGGACAGCCCCTGGCGAGCAGTACTTC.

The chain joins TRBV4-1 to TRBJ2-2; 10 positions agree with TRBD1. CDR1 and CDR2 from the germline V gene are MGHRA and YSYEKL. V shed 4 bases, J shed 2 bases, and the junction held 1 base outside the gene matches. CDR3 length: 15 amino acids. The CDR3: CASSPTGGNTGELFF. For the CDR3, the DNA is TGCGCCAGCAGCCCGACAGGGGGCAACACCGGGGAGCTGTTTTTT.

The V and J genes are TRBV9 and TRBJ2-7; TRBD2 agrees at 8 bases. J lost 7 bases, V lost 5 bases, and 11 bases had no gene match. The CDR3 consists of 14 residues. CDR1 and CDR2 (germline): SGDLS, YYNGEE. The DNA for the CDR3 is TGTGCCAGCAGTGAGAGCGGGAGATCGAGGGAGCAGTACTTC. Translating it yields CASSESGRSREQYF.